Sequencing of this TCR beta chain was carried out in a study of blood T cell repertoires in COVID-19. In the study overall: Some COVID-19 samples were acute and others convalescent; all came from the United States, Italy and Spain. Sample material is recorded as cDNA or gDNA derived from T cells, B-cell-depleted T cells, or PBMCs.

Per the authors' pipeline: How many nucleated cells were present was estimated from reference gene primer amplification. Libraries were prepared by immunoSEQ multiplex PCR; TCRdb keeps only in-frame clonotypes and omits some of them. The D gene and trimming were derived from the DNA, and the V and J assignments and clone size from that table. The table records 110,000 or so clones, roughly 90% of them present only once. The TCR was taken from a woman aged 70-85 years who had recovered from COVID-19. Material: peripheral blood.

CDR3 protein: CASSPGPGLAGLGSYNEQFF. In DNA form, the CDR3 reads TGTGCCAGCTCACCAGGGCCGGGACTAGCGGGTTTAGGGTCCTACAATGAGCAGTTCTTC. The gene calls are TRBV18 and TRBJ2-1, with 12 bases aligning to TRBD2. CDR1 and CDR2 from the germline V gene are KGHSH and LQKENI. The CDR3 runs to 20 residues. V shed 2 bases and J 1 base; nucleotides not matched to a gene: 12.